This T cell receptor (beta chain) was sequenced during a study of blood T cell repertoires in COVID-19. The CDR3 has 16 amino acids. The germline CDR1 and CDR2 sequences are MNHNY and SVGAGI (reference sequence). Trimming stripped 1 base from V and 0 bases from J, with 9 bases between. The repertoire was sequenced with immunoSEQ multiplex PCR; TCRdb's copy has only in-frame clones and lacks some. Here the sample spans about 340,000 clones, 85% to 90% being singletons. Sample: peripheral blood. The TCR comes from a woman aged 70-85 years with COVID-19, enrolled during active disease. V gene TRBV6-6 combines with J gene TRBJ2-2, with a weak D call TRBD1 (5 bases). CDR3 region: CASSYFQGANTGELFF. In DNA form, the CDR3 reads TGTGCCAGCAGTTACTTCCAGGGTGCGAACACCGGGGAGCTGTTTTTT.